This TCR beta chain was recovered during a study of breast tumors, draining lymph nodes, adjacent tissues. A few counts support this clonotype. Its specificity is unknown. TCRdb reprocessed the multiplex PCR reads with MiXCR, giving one entry per CDR3 protein. The repertoire holds around 300,000 distinct CDR3 sequences, around 31% seen once, with around 1% in the top ten. Axillary draining lymph nodes of breast cancer patients supplied the node samples. General study results and limits: Luminal-like breast cancer showed significantly greater tumor-nontumor repertoire similarity than basal-like breast cancer did. Compared with lymph nodes, tumors were less diverse; compared with nontumor tissue, more.

The germline CDR1 and CDR2 sequences are MDHEN and SYDVKM. The CDR3 consists of 14 residues. With 2 bases removed from V and 4 bases from J, the gap between germline ends came to 11 bases. The V gene is TRBV28, the J gene TRBJ1-2; a possible D gene is TRBD1 (5 bases). Material for sequencing was axillary lymph node tissue. This sequence was found in a female donor with breast cancer. Some clones in this sample may be carry-over from other donors' samples. The CDR3 DNA reads TGTGCCAGCAGTTTAGGGGCAGTGATCTATGGCTACACCTTC. Translated: CASSLGAVIYGYTF.